Reported below is one T cell receptor (beta chain). Its antigen is currently unknown. At the DNA level, this CDR3 is encoded by other sequences in the same sample as well. This sample was taken from a study of cytomegalovirus exposure and HLA in healthy donors. In the study overall: It was reported in a later analysis that the same platform had been used for the roughly 110 validation repertoires as for the approximately 670 first-cohort repertoires. Study results and caveats: Confirmation in vitro established that a few CMV-associated chains were specific for CMV antigens. The study put under 200 TCR beta chains on its list as cytomegalovirus-associated. Rarity held for most TCR sequences, but there were some public TCRs that occurred in many donors.

Germline assignment: CDR1 SGDLS and CDR2 YYNGEE. The CDR3 runs 13 residues. Trimming removed 0 bases from V and 4 bases from J, with 4 bases in between. The assay was immunoSEQ multiplex PCR, and TCRdb's table has in-frame clones only and misses some. The table has 100,000 to 150,000 clones, 89% seen once. Sequenced material: PBMCs. This chain joins TRBV9 and TRBJ2-2, with unresolved D. This sequence originates from a woman between 18 and 29 years old in good health and CMV-seronegative. The DNA for the CDR3 is TGTGCCAGCAGCGTAGATCTCACCGGGGAGCTGTTTTTT. It translates to CASSVDLTGELFF.